This T cell receptor (beta chain) was obtained from a study of a mutant IDH1 vaccine in newly diagnosed glioma. Whole-study findings and limits: Shifts in the top peripheral T cell clonotypes seemed unrelated to pseudoprogression.

As concerns this clone: Its target is unknown.

The time point is: week 23, last vaccination. The vaccine gave 300 ug of a 20-mer mutant IDH1 peptide subcutaneously per dose. The assay was immunoSEQ multiplex PCR, and TCRdb's table has in-frame clones only and misses some. The table lists some 31,000 clones, 80% of them singletons. Germline V gene data show CDR1 as LGHNA and CDR2 as YSLEER. This CDR3 has 18 amino acids. The J segment lost 1 base and the V segment lost 3 bases, leaving 5 bases of the junction unmatched. The sample was PBMCs, taken from a glioma patient whose treatment included an IDH1 peptide vaccine. The receptor was derived from a woman aged 18-29 years with glioma. The rearrangement joins TRBV4-3 to TRBJ2-6; 11 nucleotides match TRBD1. CDR3 bases: TGCGCCAGCAGCCACGATGGACAGGGGGCTTCTGGGGCCAACGTCCTGACTTTC. The encoded protein is CASSHDGQGASGANVLTF.